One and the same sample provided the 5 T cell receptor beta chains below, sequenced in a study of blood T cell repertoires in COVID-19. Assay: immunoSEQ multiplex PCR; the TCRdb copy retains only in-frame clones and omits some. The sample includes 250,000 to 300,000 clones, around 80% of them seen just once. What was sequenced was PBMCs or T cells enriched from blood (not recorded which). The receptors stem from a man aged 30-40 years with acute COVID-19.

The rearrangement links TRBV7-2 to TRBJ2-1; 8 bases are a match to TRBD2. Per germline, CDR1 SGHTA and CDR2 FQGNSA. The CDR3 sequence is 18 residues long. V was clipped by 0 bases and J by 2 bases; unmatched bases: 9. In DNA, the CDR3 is TGTGCCAGCAGCTTAGCTAGCCTAGCGGGCATAGCCTACAATGAGCAGTTCTTC. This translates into CASSLASLAGIAYNEQFF.

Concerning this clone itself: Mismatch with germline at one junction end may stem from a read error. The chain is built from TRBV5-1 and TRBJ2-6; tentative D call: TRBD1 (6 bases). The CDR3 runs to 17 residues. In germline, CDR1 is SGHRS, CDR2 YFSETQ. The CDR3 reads CASSPGQYASGANVLTF. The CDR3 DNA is TGTGCCAGCAGCCCTGGACAGTACGCCTCTGGGGCCAACGTCCTGACTTTC.

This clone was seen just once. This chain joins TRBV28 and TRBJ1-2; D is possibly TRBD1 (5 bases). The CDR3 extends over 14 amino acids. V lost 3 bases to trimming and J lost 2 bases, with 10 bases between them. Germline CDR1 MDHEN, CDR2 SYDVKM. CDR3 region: CASSFGGLNYGYTF. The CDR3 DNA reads TGTGCCAGCAGTTTCGGGGGACTAAACTATGGCTACACCTTC.

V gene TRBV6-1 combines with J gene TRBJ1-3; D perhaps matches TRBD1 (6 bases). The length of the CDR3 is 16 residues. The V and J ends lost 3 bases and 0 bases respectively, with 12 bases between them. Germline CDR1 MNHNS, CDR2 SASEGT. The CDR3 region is CASSEGGAPSGNTIYF. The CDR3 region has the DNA TGTGCCAGCAGTGAGGGGGGGGCACCCTCTGGAAACACCATATATTTT.

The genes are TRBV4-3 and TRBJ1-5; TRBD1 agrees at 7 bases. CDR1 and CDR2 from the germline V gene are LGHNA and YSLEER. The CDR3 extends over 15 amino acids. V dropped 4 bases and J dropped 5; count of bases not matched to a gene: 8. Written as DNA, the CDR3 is TGCGCCAGCAGCCGGGACGCAGGGGGGTATCAGCCCCAGCATTTT. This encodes CASSRDAGGYQPQHF.